The rows below give T cell receptor beta chains drawn from one sample of a study of shared clonotypes between healthy human individuals. TCRdb keeps only in-frame clones here, not all; method: immunoSEQ multiplex PCR. This sample carries approximately 2,300,000 clones, about 90% of them seen once, and the ten largest clones take approximately 0.4%. Sequencing was carried out using naive CD4+ T cells from PBMCs. The receptors here all came from a man aged 18-30 years in good health. Some clones in this sample may be carry-over from other donors' samples. Each CDR3 is given without its conserved first and last residue.

v_call: TRBV6-1; j_call: TRBJ1-2; cdr3_aa: ASTMLGGYGYT
v_call: TRBV28; j_call: TRBJ1-3; cdr3_aa: ASRGRILSGNTIY
v_call: TRBV11-3; j_call: TRBJ2-5; cdr3_aa: ASSLGNVETQY
v_call: TRBV10-3; j_call: TRBJ1-1; cdr3_aa: AIRRQGMNTEAF
v_call: TRBV5-1; j_call: TRBJ2-5; cdr3_aa: ASSLFTGGTPETQY
v_call: TRBV6-5; j_call: TRBJ2-2; cdr3_aa: ASSYARDTRRELF
v_call: TRBV2; j_call: TRBJ2-1; cdr3_aa: ASSEQGASYNEQF
v_call: TRBV2; j_call: TRBJ1-5; cdr3_aa: ASTNPGFSNQPQH
v_call: TRBV9; j_call: TRBJ2-7; cdr3_aa: ASTPDLSSYEQY
v_call: TRBV5-1; j_call: TRBJ2-5; cdr3_aa: ASSSIEGETQY
v_call: TRBV18; j_call: TRBJ2-3; cdr3_aa: ASSPPGTDTQY
v_call: TRBV6-6; j_call: TRBJ2-7; cdr3_aa: ASSYGSYETSEQY
v_call: TRBV19; j_call: TRBJ1-2; cdr3_aa: ASIPTGDNYGYT
v_call: TRBV4-1; j_call: TRBJ1-2; cdr3_aa: ASSQGNSNYGYT
v_call: TRBV4-1; j_call: TRBJ2-2; cdr3_aa: ASSQARNTGELF
v_call: TRBV9; j_call: TRBJ1-5; cdr3_aa: ASRDSNQPQH
v_call: TRBV6-1; j_call: TRBJ2-1; cdr3_aa: ASSEWRRGGSSNEQF
v_call: TRBV18; j_call: TRBJ2-3; cdr3_aa: ASSLTDRGRITDTQY
v_call: TRBV9; j_call: TRBJ2-3; cdr3_aa: ASSVQTGVDTQY
v_call: TRBV27; j_call: TRBJ2-6; cdr3_aa: ASSLDSGAGANVLT
v_call: TRBV5-1; j_call: TRBJ2-7; cdr3_aa: ASSLDSGGNEQY
v_call: TRBV4-1; j_call: TRBJ2-7; cdr3_aa: ASSQGPFIAGTLYEQY
v_call: TRBV6-1; j_call: TRBJ1-3; cdr3_aa: ASSVREGRGSGNTIY
v_call: TRBV19; j_call: TRBJ2-7; cdr3_aa: ASSIRRGTGASRSSYEQY
v_call: TRBV28; j_call: TRBJ1-2; cdr3_aa: ASSRRSYGYT
v_call: TRBV29-1; j_call: TRBJ2-7; cdr3_aa: SATGGGSSYEQY
v_call: TRBV5-8; j_call: TRBJ2-2; cdr3_aa: ASSPRDRGYTGELF
v_call: TRBV7-3; j_call: TRBJ2-1; cdr3_aa: ASSDRLAGYNEQF
v_call: TRBV28; j_call: TRBJ2-5; cdr3_aa: ASSFSGALKETQY
v_call: TRBV11-2; j_call: TRBJ2-1; cdr3_aa: ASSLILAGGEEGNEQF
v_call: TRBV10-1; j_call: TRBJ2-7; cdr3_aa: ASSNGGSSYEQY
v_call: TRBV5-1; j_call: TRBJ1-4; cdr3_aa: ASSLVGGMNEKLF
v_call: TRBV6-6; j_call: TRBJ2-1; cdr3_aa: ASSSLQGKGNEQF
v_call: TRBV5-1; j_call: TRBJ2-2; cdr3_aa: ASSAGQALNTGELF
v_call: TRBV14; j_call: TRBJ2-5; cdr3_aa: ASSGGWTAYQETQY
v_call: TRBV5-4; j_call: TRBJ1-3; cdr3_aa: ASSLGKSGNTIY
v_call: TRBV4-2; j_call: TRBJ2-1; cdr3_aa: ASSQGQPYNEQF
v_call: TRBV18; j_call: TRBJ1-3; cdr3_aa: ASSPLNSAKNTIY
v_call: TRBV6-5; j_call: TRBJ1-2; cdr3_aa: ASSLGNYGYT
v_call: TRBV28; j_call: TRBJ1-5; cdr3_aa: ASSLLVQPQH